Following are 27 T cell receptor beta chains from one sample sequenced in a study of T cell repertoires in cytomegalovirus infection. MiXCR, run by TCRdb on the reads, gives a single entry per CDR3 protein. The top ten clones hold 8.7% of a sample with about 400,000 distinct CDR3 sequences, over 15% of them seen once. Sequences were obtained from PBMCs. These receptors were taken from a human donor in good health (CMV status not recorded). Some clones in this sample may be carry-over from other donors' samples.

This clonotype appeared many times. The genes are TRBV7-2 and TRBJ1-2, with 8 positions matching TRBD1. The length of the CDR3 is 16 residues. Germline loops: CDR1 SGHTA, CDR2 FQGNSA. The V gene end was trimmed by 5 bases and the J gene end by 9 bases; junction bases not matched to a gene: 17. CDR3: CASSKPGQASPMSYTF. CDR3 DNA: TGTGCCAGCAGCAAGCCGGGACAGGCCTCCCCTATGAGCTACACCTTC.

This clonotype was picked up many times. J is TRBJ2-1 and V is TRBV10-2; 11 bases fit TRBD2. V gave up 6 bases and J gave up 8 bases; unmatched junction bases: 12. Germline CDR1 is WSHSY and CDR2 is SAAADI. The CDR3 consists of 16 residues. Here the CDR3 DNA reads TGCGCCAGCAGGGGACTAGCGGTACCCGGGGGGCATGAGCAGTTCTTC. Translation: CASRGLAVPGGHEQFF.

This clonotype was recorded at least ten times. The chain recombines TRBV6-1 with TRBJ2-6, with D unclear. The CDR3 covers 16 residues. From germline, CDR1 is MNHNS and CDR2 SASEGT. V lost 6 bases and J lost 1, with 13 bases in between. As DNA, the CDR3 is TGTGCCAGCAGAGGGTGGACGGTGTCTGGGGCCAACGTCCTGACTTTC. It codes for CASRGWTVSGANVLTF.

The chain recombines TRBV6-1 with TRBJ1-6; D not certain. CDR3 size: 14 residues. Trimming took off 5 bases at V and 8 bases at J, with 13 bases between the two ends. Per the germline V gene, CDR1 is MNHNS and CDR2 is SASEGT. The CDR3 here is CASSPRARDSPLHF. The CDR3 coding sequence is TGTGCCAGCAGTCCCCGCGCTAGAGATTCACCCCTCCACTTT.

This chain joins TRBV27 and TRBJ1-2, with a weak D call TRBD1 (5 bases). Germline V gene sequence: CDR1 MNHEY, CDR2 SMNVEV (reference sequence). The CDR3 has 16 amino acids. The V and J ends lost 4 bases and 2 bases respectively, with 17 bases between them. CDR3 region: CASSSLGATVNYGYTF. The CDR3 nucleotides read TGTGCCAGCAGTTCCCTAGGGGCGACAGTCAACTATGGCTACACCTTC.

The V call is TRBV6-2 or TRBV6-3, the J call TRBJ2-3, with 13 bases aligning to TRBD2. The germline V gene encodes CDR1 MNHEY and CDR2 SVGEGT. V gave up 5 bases and J gave up 2 bases; unmatched junction bases: 7. CDR3 length equals 17 residues. This chain's CDR3 is CASSTPGLAGYTDTQYF. The CDR3, as DNA: TGTGCCAGCAGTACCCCGGGACTAGCGGGATACACAGATACGCAGTATTTT.

This clonotype was detected a few times. The CDR3 DNA reads TGTGCCAGCAGCTTAGAACTGGGACAACCCTCTAGCACAGATACGCAGTATTTT. Translated: CASSLELGQPSSTDTQYF. The chain couples TRBV7-9 to TRBJ2-3, with D possibly TRBD1 on 6 matching bases. The CDR3 has 18 amino acids. Germline loops: CDR1 SEHNR, CDR2 FQNEAQ (reference sequence). Trimming removed 1 base at V and 0 bases at J, with 17 bases between.

This clonotype was counted at least ten times. The genes are TRBV11-3 and TRBJ1-6; D may be TRBD1 (6 bases). V was trimmed by 5 bases and J by 5 bases, leaving 16 bases between them. The CDR3 sequence is 16 residues long. CDR1 and CDR2 (germline): SGHNT, YENEEA. CDR3: CASSPSDSYDNSPLHF. The CDR3 DNA is TGTGCCAGCAGCCCCTCGGACAGCTATGATAATTCACCCCTCCACTTT.

The CDR3 is CASTWTIYNEQFF. CDR3 DNA: TGTGCCAGCACCTGGACCATCTACAATGAGCAGTTCTTC. This chain joins TRBV12-3 or TRBV12-4 and TRBJ2-1; D not certain. The CDR3 runs to 13 residues. V lost 7 bases and J lost 3, with 10 bases in between.

About this clonotype itself: A much larger clone sits a single nucleotide away, making a read error possible. J is TRBJ1-1 and V is TRBV12-3 or TRBV12-4; a weak D match, TRBD1 (5 bases). This CDR3 is 12 amino acids long. The V end was cut by 7 bases, the J end by 11 bases, with 17 bases between. Here the CDR3 reads CASTVEQGRAFF. The CDR3 region has the DNA TGTGCCAGCACCGTTGAGCAGGGCCGCGCTTTCTTT.

This clonotype was recorded a few times. The J gene is TRBJ1-4, the V gene TRBV4-1; D is possibly TRBD1 (6 bases). The CDR3 spans 20 residues. The V end was cut by 5 bases, the J end by 0 bases, with 25 bases between. The germline V gene has CDR1 MGHRA and CDR2 YSYEKL. The CDR3 reads CASSVLPLAGAPSTNEKLFF. The CDR3 nucleotides read TGCGCCAGCAGCGTACTCCCCTTGGCAGGGGCCCCTTCAACTAATGAAAAACTGTTTTTT.

V and J are TRBV14 and TRBJ2-3; perhaps TRBD1 as D (5 bases). This CDR3 contains 13 residues. The germline V and J ends were trimmed by 2 bases and 9 bases, with 12 bases remaining between them. The germline CDR1 and CDR2 sequences are SGHDN and FVKESK. The CDR3 DNA follows: TGTGCCAGCAGCCAACCCGAGAAGGGGACGCAGTATTTT. As protein: CASSQPEKGTQYF.

This chain links TRBV7-2 with TRBJ2-3, with unresolved D. CDR1 and CDR2 (germline): SGHTA, FQGNSA. The CDR3 sequence is 13 residues long. V was trimmed by 1 base and J by 5 bases, leaving 7 bases between them. CDR3 amino acids: CASSLGPGDTQYF. The CDR3 DNA sequence: TGTGCCAGCAGCTTAGGGCCAGGAGATACGCAGTATTTT.

Many counts were recorded for this clonotype. This chain joins TRBV7-2 and TRBJ2-4; no firm D call. Trimming took 2 bases from V and 4 from J, leaving 0 bases between them. Germline V gene sequence: CDR1 SGHTA, CDR2 FQGNSA. This CDR3 region has 11 residues. CDR3 residues: CASSLKNIQYF. CDR3 in DNA: TGTGCCAGCAGCTTAAAAAACATTCAGTACTTC.

The rearrangement uses TRBV18 and TRBJ1-1; D is unresolved. The CDR3 runs 14 residues. The ends were cut back, 4 bases at V and 1 base at J, with 10 bases in the middle. Germline V gene lookup returns CDR1 KGHSH and CDR2 LQKENI. Written as DNA, the CDR3 is TGTGCCAGCTCACTTTTAACAGAGAACACTGAAGCTTTCTTT. This translates into CASSLLTENTEAFF.

There are many counts of this clonotype. V usage is TRBV28 and J usage is TRBJ1-5; TRBD1 aligns across 8 bases. This CDR3 spans 15 amino acids. J lost 3 bases, V lost 5 bases, and 6 bases had no gene match. Germline CDR1 and CDR2: MDHEN and SYDVKM. This chain's CDR3 is CASSHGTGYNQPQHF. The CDR3 nucleotides are TGTGCCAGCAGTCACGGGACAGGCTACAATCAGCCCCAGCATTTT.

This clonotype was seen many times. The chain is built from TRBV7-2 and TRBJ2-1; 8 nucleotides match TRBD2. CDR3 length: 15 residues. V trimming: 5 bases; J trimming: 0 bases; junction bases outside the gene matches: 3. CDR1 is SGHTA and CDR2 is FQGNSA in the germline V gene. The CDR3 DNA follows: TGTGCCAGCAGCCTCGGGACTAGCTCCTACAATGAGCAGTTCTTC. Residues: CASSLGTSSYNEQFF.

This clonotype was observed a handful of times. V and J are TRBV7-9 and TRBJ2-2; a possible D gene is TRBD2 (5 bases). The germline V gene has CDR1 SEHNR and CDR2 FQNEAQ (reference sequence). CDR3 length: 13 amino acids. Trimming took off 8 bases at V and 5 bases at J, with 12 bases between the two ends. As DNA, the CDR3 is TGTGCCAGCCCGGGATATGTGACCGGGGAGCTGTTTTTT. As protein: CASPGYVTGELFF.

The J gene is TRBJ2-2, the V gene TRBV30; D might be TRBD2 (5 bases). The length of the CDR3 is 15 residues. Germline V gene lookup returns CDR1 GTSNPN and CDR2 SVGIG (reference sequence). With 0 bases removed from V and 2 bases from J, the gap between germline ends came to 10 bases. The CDR3 region has the DNA TGTGCCTGGAGTGTACCCAGCGGTAACACCGGGGAGCTGTTTTTT. It encodes CAWSVPSGNTGELFF.

This clonotype appeared many times. The chain is built from TRBV12-3 or TRBV12-4 and TRBJ2-2; D unresolved. The CDR3 is made up of 16 amino acids. V was trimmed by 6 bases and J by 0 bases, leaving 14 bases between them. CDR3 residues: CASSRQRRTNTGELFF. In nucleotides, the CDR3 is TGTGCCAGCAGCCGACAACGGCGCACGAACACCGGGGAGCTGTTTTTT.

A few counts support this clonotype. The rearrangement joins TRBV7-9 to TRBJ2-1, with D unresolved. The V end was cut by 5 bases, the J end by 5 bases, with 7 bases between. CDR3 length: 12 amino acids. Germline lookup yields CDR1 SEHNR and CDR2 FQNEAQ (reference sequence). DNA for the CDR3: TGTGCCAGCAGCGTTGGTAACAATGAGCAGTTCTTC. Amino acid sequence: CASSVGNNEQFF.

J is TRBJ2-1 and V is TRBV4-3; D is undetermined. Germline V CDR1 and CDR2: LGHNA, YSLEER. Trimming took off 1 base at V and 0 bases at J, with 10 bases between the two ends. The CDR3 is 16 residues long. The CDR3 region has the DNA TGCGCCAGCAGCCAAGTCGAGGCAGACTCCTACAATGAGCAGTTCTTC. Its protein product is CASSQVEADSYNEQFF.

The V call is TRBV20-1, the J call TRBJ1-1; 12 positions agree with TRBD1. The CDR3 totals 14 residues. With 4 bases clipped from V and 5 bases from J, the junction kept 5 bases outside the gene matches. Germline CDR1 is DFQATT and CDR2 is SNEGSKA (reference sequence). CDR3 in amino acids: CSATGQGARTEAFF. The CDR3 DNA is TGCAGTGCTACGGGACAGGGGGCGCGAACTGAAGCTTTCTTT.

The chain carries TRBV7-9 and TRBJ1-1; a possible D gene is TRBD1 (5 bases). Trimming took off 3 bases at V and 0 bases at J, with 11 bases between the two ends. CDR3 length: 15 residues. Germline V gives CDR1 SEHNR, CDR2 FQNEAQ (reference sequence). The CDR3: CASSFGGALNTEAFF. In DNA form, the CDR3 reads TGTGCCAGCAGCTTTGGTGGGGCCCTGAACACTGAAGCTTTCTTT.

The rearrangement joins TRBV20-1 to TRBJ2-6; D gene uncertain. Germline CDR1 is DFQATT and CDR2 is SNEGSKA (reference sequence). Trimming stripped 1 base from V and 1 base from J, with 8 bases between. This CDR3 spans 15 amino acids. The CDR3 loop is CSARAWLSGANVLTF. The CDR3 bases are TGCAGTGCTAGAGCCTGGTTATCTGGGGCCAACGTCCTGACTTTC.

This clonotype has only a few counts. The chain joins TRBV7-9 to TRBJ1-1; maybe TRBD1 (6 bases). The CDR3 runs to 14 residues. Between the trimmed V and J ends, which lost 3 bases and 7 bases, there was a span of 15 bases. Germline V CDR1 and CDR2: SEHNR, FQNEAQ (reference sequence). The chain's CDR3 is CASSFGGGRNEAFF. CDR3 in DNA: TGTGCCAGCAGCTTTGGAGGGGGGAGGAATGAAGCTTTCTTT.

The sample holds a few counts of this clonotype. The CDR3 protein is CSASEGGLEETQYF. The CDR3 DNA is TGCAGTGCTAGTGAGGGGGGCCTGGAAGAGACCCAGTACTTC. This sequence joins TRBV20-1 and TRBJ2-5; TRBD1 or TRBD2 may be the D gene (6 bases each). Germline CDR1 reads DFQATT; CDR2 reads SNEGSKA (reference sequence). The CDR3 loop spans 14 amino acids. V was cut by 3 bases and J by 3 bases, with 14 bases left in between.